This T cell receptor beta chain was sequenced for a study of T-cell memory formation after mild COVID-19 (dated by TCRdb to 2020 to 2022). For context, the study as a whole: TCR sequence clusters from the two donors were largely donor specific. The cohort was made up of two young adult volunteers, one female and one male, who were previously healthy. In a couple of donors, T-cell clones that expanded and contracted after mild COVID-19 were tracked by sequencing TCRalpha and TCRbeta repertoires over time. Paper-wide results and their limitations: Only two mild cases were covered in the study, and larger cohorts including severe cases with pre-infection samples were considered necessary. The second-wave clones that peaked on day 37 were not confirmed to be SARS-CoV-2 specific. Clones contracting from day 15 to 85 had balanced CD4/CD8 phenotypes, while a second wave expanding from day 15 to 37 was biased towards CD4+. Some responding clones were detected in pre-infection memory, suggesting pre-existing cross-reactive memory T cells joined the SARS-CoV-2 response. Contracting CD4+ clones appeared mostly in the CM and EM memory subsets, whereas CD8+ clones were enriched in EMRA.

As to this clonotype: Its recognized antigen is unknown. The sample holds no much larger clone one base away, and base qualities are not on file.

Sequencing was performed on an Illumina NovaSeq 6000. cDNA libraries for TCRalpha and TCRbeta were prepared by 5'RACE using constant-segment primers, with sample barcodes and unique molecular identifiers added. RNA was extracted from every sample with Trizol reagent. Amplification of the libraries took two PCR steps, and the second step added a second sample barcode plus Illumina TruSeq adapters. Sequencing of libraries was performed on an Illumina NovaSeq with 2 x 150 bp paired-end reads. In the paper's pipeline: Reads were demultiplexed and collapsed into UMI-guided consensus sequences with migec v1.2.7. Using mixcr v2.1.11, UMI consensuses were aligned to TRA and TRB V and J templates and then assembled into clonotypes. A clonotype was counted as expanded or contracted only if both edgeR and NoisET called the change significant, with noise models trained on biological replicates. edgeR calls used a false discovery rate-adjusted p below 0.01 and a log2 fold-change threshold of 1. PCA with hierarchical clustering of max-normalized trajectories of the 1000 most abundant clonotypes was used as exploratory dynamics analysis. Separately sequenced CD4+ and CD8+ repertoires were used to assign a CD4 or CD8 phenotype to each responding clone. Clones were called with MiXCR by TCRdb after fastp trimmed the public reads at Q25, and only in-frame beta chains were retained. Each entry is one CDR3 protein sequence, shown with its most common DNA and genes. What appears here as the V and J calls and clone size reflects TCRdb's work, not the paper's. The sample table records approximately 580,000 distinct CDR3 sequences; about a fifth of these occur just once. The leading ten clones occupy under 15% of the sample.

The CDR1 and CDR2 encoded by the germline V gene are SQVTM and ANQGSEA. The CDR3 covers 11 residues, taking in both the cysteine and the phenylalanine. CDR3 DNA only is kept here, 33 bases in frame from base 1. V loses 6 bases of germline sequence and J loses 6 bases, and the interval between the two ends is 12 bases. Ficoll-Paque density gradient centrifugation was the method used to isolate PBMCs. The sequence derives from an adult woman who had mild COVID-19 (a few samples of this study predate the infection). The sample titles of this study are shuffled in the database, so cell type and time point are left out; the donor was told from shared clones. This sequence uses TRBV29-1 and TRBJ2-7; the D gene is perhaps TRBD2, on 5 matching bases. Material for sequencing was PBMCs or a T cell subset sorted from them (not recorded which). Here the CDR3 is given as CSVRTSGEQYF. The DNA sequence follows: TGCAGCGTGCGAACTAGTGGCGAGCAGTACTTC.